One and the same sample provided the 28 T cell receptor beta chains below, sequenced in a study of memory CD4+ T cells and cytomegalovirus serostatus. Single viable CD3+CD4+CD8-CD45RO+ cells were sorted as the memory CD4+ T cells. Using immunoSEQ multiplex PCR, the repertoire was profiled, and TCRdb retains in-frame clones only, with some absent. The top ten hold approximately 4.8% of the sample, which has 60,000 to 70,000 clones, 70% to 80% seen once. Sequencing was carried out using memory CD4+ T cells from blood. Receptors originate from an adult in good health and CMV-seropositive.

The chain recombines TRBV5-4 with TRBJ2-4; D might be TRBD2 (7 bases). CDR1 SGHNT and CDR2 YYREEE come from the germline V gene (reference sequence). The V end was cut by 4 bases, the J end by 3 bases, with 17 bases between. The CDR3 is 16 amino acids. The CDR3 DNA reads TGTGCCAGCAGCCCTTCATCCGGGGGGCTCAAAAACATTCAGTACTTC. This translates into CASSPSSGGLKNIQYF.

The chain links TRBV27 to TRBJ2-7; 14 bases align to TRBD2. V shed 5 bases and J 5 bases; nucleotides not matched to a gene: 8. Looked up from germline, CDR1 is MNHEY and CDR2 is SMNVEV (reference sequence). The CDR3 spans 16 residues. In nucleotides, the CDR3 is TGTGCCAGCAGTCCACTAGGACTAGCGGGAGGACACGAGCAGTACTTC. As protein: CASSPLGLAGGHEQYF.

The chain is built from TRBV19 and TRBJ1-4; unclear D gene. CDR1 and CDR2 from the germline V gene are LNHDA and SQIVND (reference sequence). The CDR3 is 15 amino acids. V shed 7 bases and J shed 1 base, with 13 bases lying between them. The CDR3 is CASNPEHRTNEKLFF. The CDR3 DNA reads as TGTGCCAGTAACCCTGAACATAGAACTAATGAAAAACTGTTTTTT.

J is TRBJ2-7 and V is TRBV28; 7 bases map to TRBD2. V dropped 4 bases and J dropped 3; count of bases not matched to a gene: 9. The CDR3 loop spans 15 amino acids. Germline assignment: CDR1 MDHEN and CDR2 SYDVKM. The CDR3 coding sequence is TGTGCCAGCAGTTCCTTCCGGCTAGCGGTCTACGAGCAGTACTTC. Protein: CASSSFRLAVYEQYF.

This CDR3 is CASSLVQGRHEKLFF. CDR3 DNA sequence: TGCGCCAGCAGCTTGGTACAGGGAAGGCATGAAAAACTGTTTTTT. The chain uses TRBV5-1 and TRBJ1-4; D possibly corresponds to TRBD1 (6 bases). The germline CDR1 and CDR2 sequences are SGHRS and YFSETQ. V was pared by 0 bases and J by 6 bases, with 12 bases between. The CDR3 length is 15 residues.

The chain carries TRBV2 and TRBJ1-1; 9 bases agree with TRBD1. Germline values: CDR1 SNHLY, CDR2 FYNNEI. The length of the CDR3 is 12 residues. After removal of 8 bases from V and 5 bases from J, the junction contained 3 bases not matched to a gene. CDR3 in amino acids: CASDRGRTEAFF. The CDR3 DNA reads TGTGCCAGCGACAGGGGGAGGACTGAAGCTTTCTTT.

This rearrangement joins TRBV6-4 to TRBJ1-1; D is ambiguous. The V gene lost 6 bases and the J gene lost 1 base, with 12 bases spanning the gap. CDR3 length: 14 amino acids. Germline CDR1 MRHNA, CDR2 SNTAGT. The CDR3 coding sequence is TGTGCCAGCAGGCGGGCGGCATCGAACACTGAAGCTTTCTTT. It translates to CASRRAASNTEAFF.

This clone was seen a handful of times. The chain has TRBV18 and TRBJ2-1, with D perhaps being TRBD1 or TRBD2 (5 bases each). V lost 0 bases and J lost 5, with 11 bases in between. Germline CDR1 reads KGHSH; CDR2 reads LQKENI. This CDR3 region has 15 residues. The CDR3 nucleotides read TGTGCCAGCTCACCACCGGGACGGAAAGACAATGAGCAGTTCTTC. Translated, it gives CASSPPGRKDNEQFF.

This chain connects TRBV19 to TRBJ2-3; TRBD2 might be the D (5 bases). Germline assignment: CDR1 LNHDA and CDR2 SQIVND (reference sequence). The CDR3 consists of 17 residues. V shed 1 base and J shed 1 base, with 15 bases lying between them. The CDR3 spells CASSIGNGGSGTDTQYF. CDR3 DNA sequence: TGTGCCAGTAGTATAGGTAACGGTGGGAGCGGCACAGATACGCAGTATTTT.

The chain carries TRBV5-1 and TRBJ2-3, with D tentatively TRBD1 (5 bases). From germline, CDR1 is SGHRS and CDR2 YFSETQ. The CDR3 is 15 amino acids. V was pared by 0 bases and J by 4 bases, with 12 bases between. The CDR3 region is CASSLGLTGPDTQYF. CDR3 DNA sequence: TGCGCCAGCAGCTTGGGGCTTACAGGCCCAGATACGCAGTATTTT.

The chain uses TRBV2 and TRBJ2-7, with TRBD2 identical over 8 bases. V was pared by 1 base and J by 2 bases, with 7 bases of the junction left unmatched. CDR3 length: 16 residues. CDR1 and CDR2 from the germline V gene are SNHLY and FYNNEI. DNA of the CDR3: TGTGCCAGCAGTGAAGAGGAAGCGGGGGAGACCTACGAGCAGTACTTC. Encoded protein: CASSEEEAGETYEQYF.

The CDR3 sequence is CASQSPGVGYGYTF. CDR3 coding DNA: TGTGCCAGCCAAAGTCCAGGGGTTGGGTATGGCTACACCTTC. J is TRBJ1-2 and V is TRBV28; tentative D call: TRBD1 (6 bases). Germline V gene sequence: CDR1 MDHEN, CDR2 SYDVKM. V was clipped by 8 bases and J by 5 bases, with 18 bases between them. This CDR3 is 14 amino acids long.

The rearrangement uses TRBV7-6 and TRBJ2-7; 9 bases are shared with TRBD1. Unmatched junction bases numbered 9, after V lost 5 bases and J lost 4 bases. The CDR3 is made up of 15 amino acids. Per germline, CDR1 SGHVS and CDR2 FNYEAQ. The CDR3 coding sequence is TGTGCCAGCAGCGCCTCCGGGACAGGGCTTTACGAGCAGTACTTC. Its translation is CASSASGTGLYEQYF.

This chain links TRBV25-1 with TRBJ2-1, with a tentative D call TRBD1 (6 bases). The germline CDR1 and CDR2 sequences are MGHDK and SYGVNS. The CDR3 runs to 14 residues. V was pared by 6 bases and J by 8 bases, with 17 bases between. This chain's CDR3 is CASSNSPGDDEQFF. Written as DNA, the CDR3 is TGTGCCAGCAGCAACTCACCAGGGGACGATGAGCAGTTCTTC.

The chain joins TRBV28 to TRBJ2-7; D is possibly TRBD2 (6 bases). CDR3 size: 14 residues. The V gene's germline CDR1 is MDHEN and CDR2 SYDVKM. Trimming removed 6 bases from V and 3 bases from J, with 15 bases in between. As DNA, the CDR3 is TGTGCCAGCAGGGGCCAGACTAGAGGCTACGAGCAGTACTTC. Residues: CASRGQTRGYEQYF.

V gene TRBV10-1 combines with J gene TRBJ1-4; D not certain. This CDR3 comprises 9 residues. Germline CDR1 is WNHNN and CDR2 is SYGVQD (reference sequence). V lost 11 bases to trimming and J lost 6 bases, with 4 bases between them. CDR3 region: CAPDEKLFF. In DNA, the CDR3 is TGCGCCCCCGATGAAAAACTGTTTTTT.

This chain links TRBV7-8 with TRBJ2-7; 7 bases line up with TRBD1. The CDR3 consists of 15 residues. Germline CDR1 is SGHVS and CDR2 is FQNEAQ. J lost 0 bases, V lost 2 bases, and 4 bases had no gene match. The CDR3 loop is CASSLTTGASYEQYF. In nucleotides, the CDR3 is TGTGCCAGCAGCTTAACCACAGGGGCCTCCTACGAGCAGTACTTC.

V usage is TRBV5-1 and J usage is TRBJ2-5; D might be TRBD2 (7 bases). In germline, CDR1 is SGHRS, CDR2 YFSETQ. This CDR3 has 15 residues. V was trimmed by 8 bases and J by 4 bases, leaving 21 bases between them. CDR3 region: CASTWGGQRGETQYF. The CDR3 region has the DNA TGCGCCAGTACCTGGGGGGGGCAGCGAGGAGAGACCCAGTACTTC.

The chain is built from TRBV29-1 and TRBJ2-7, with TRBD1 matching over 10 bases. J was trimmed by 3 bases and V by 7 bases; bases with no gene match: 6. This CDR3 spans 13 amino acids. Looked up from germline, CDR1 is SQVTM and CDR2 is ANQGSEA. CDR3 sequence: CSAVDRGDYEQYF. The CDR3 DNA follows: TGCAGCGCTGTGGACAGGGGGGACTACGAGCAGTACTTC.

The gene calls are TRBV30 and TRBJ1-3; D is uncertain. The V end was cut by 2 bases, the J end by 1 base, with 9 bases between. Germline V gene sequence: CDR1 GTSNPN, CDR2 SVGIG (reference sequence). The CDR3 is 14 residues long. The CDR3 protein is CAWSPGRSGNTIYF. The CDR3 DNA follows: TGTGCCTGGAGTCCTGGGAGATCTGGAAACACCATATATTTT.

This sequence joins TRBV7-8 and TRBJ1-5, with 9 bases that match TRBD1. The trim removed 2 bases at V and 2 bases at J, leaving 13 bases unmatched. This CDR3 is 19 amino acids long. The V gene's germline CDR1 is SGHVS and CDR2 FQNEAQ. CDR3 residues: CASSLIALRRTGGNQPQHF. The CDR3 region has the DNA TGTGCCAGCAGCTTAATTGCGCTCCGGAGGACAGGGGGCAATCAGCCCCAGCATTTT.

This clone was seen a few times. This chain links TRBV10-3 with TRBJ1-1; tentatively, D is TRBD1 (5 bases). V lost 0 bases to trimming and J lost 4 bases, with 15 bases between them. This CDR3 has 16 residues. Germline lookup yields CDR1 ENHRY and CDR2 SYGVKD. In DNA, the CDR3 is TGTGCCATCAGTGAGTCGGGAACAGGTGTCCCCACTGAAGCTTTCTTT. It encodes CAISESGTGVPTEAFF.

This chain joins TRBV27 and TRBJ2-5; D is undetermined. V shed 3 bases and J shed 5 bases, with 4 bases lying between them. This CDR3 is 11 amino acids long. Germline lookup yields CDR1 MNHEY and CDR2 SMNVEV (reference sequence). CDR3 residues: CASSFMETQYF. In DNA form, the CDR3 reads TGTGCCAGCAGTTTCATGGAGACCCAGTACTTC.

The chain employs TRBV6-6 and TRBJ1-1; the match to TRBD1 covers 9 bases. After removal of 0 bases from V and 5 bases from J, the junction contained 4 bases not matched to a gene. The germline V gene has CDR1 MNHNY and CDR2 SVGAGI (reference sequence). The CDR3 extends over 15 amino acids. The CDR3 loop is CASSYSGQGGTEAFF. The CDR3 DNA reads TGTGCCAGCAGTTACTCGGGACAGGGAGGAACTGAAGCTTTCTTT.

This rearrangement joins TRBV11-2 to TRBJ2-7; 8 nucleotides line up with TRBD1. Germline CDR1 SGHAT, CDR2 FQNNGV. The CDR3 spans 16 residues. V trimming: 6 bases; J trimming: 3 bases; junction bases outside the gene matches: 13. Here the CDR3 reads CASSGTSGTGGYEQYF. The DNA of the CDR3 is TGTGCCAGCAGTGGGACGTCCGGGACAGGCGGCTACGAGCAGTACTTC.

The rearrangement joins TRBV4-2 to TRBJ2-7, with 12 nucleotides matching TRBD2. With 4 bases clipped from V and 5 bases from J, the junction kept 3 bases outside the gene matches. Germline values: CDR1 LGHNA, CDR2 YNFKEQ. CDR3 length: 14 amino acids. The CDR3 loop reads CASSLTSGRNEQYF. Written as DNA, the CDR3 is TGTGCCAGCAGCCTAACTAGCGGGAGGAACGAGCAGTACTTC.

This chain joins TRBV9 and TRBJ2-1; D is unresolved. The CDR3 contains 14 residues. CDR1 SGDLS and CDR2 YYNGEE come from the germline V gene. V shed 1 base and J shed 6 bases, with 11 bases lying between them. The CDR3 DNA is TGTGCCAGCAGCGTAACCACCCCTGGCAATGAGCAGTTCTTC. Amino acid sequence: CASSVTTPGNEQFF.

The V gene is TRBV18, the J gene TRBJ2-7, with TRBD1 matching 7 bases. The CDR3 spans 15 residues. V shed 6 bases and J 2 bases; nucleotides not matched to a gene: 10. From germline, CDR1 is KGHSH and CDR2 LQKENI. The CDR3 protein is CASSPGTAITYEQYF. For the CDR3, the DNA is TGTGCCAGCTCGCCGGGGACAGCGATTACCTACGAGCAGTACTTC.